Listed below are T cell receptor beta chains from one sample, sequenced in a study of OX40 agonist ivuxolimab in advanced cancers. Repertoires were generated with immunoSEQ multiplex PCR, while TCRdb's copy carries only in-frame clones and drops some. This repertoire shows some 150,000 clones, around nine tenths found once; its top ten account for about 1%. The sample was CD4+ or CD8+ T cells sorted from blood, taken in a trial of the OX40 agonist ivuxolimab. These receptor sequences come from an adult with an advanced solid tumor such as melanoma, head and neck, liver or kidney cancer. The CDR3 runs from the conserved cysteine through the conserved F or W. The order of the fields is V gene, J gene, D gene, clone size, CDR3 protein, CDR3 DNA. D genes are given only for firm matches. The size of a clone is reported for some rows only, either as once, few or many, or as a class for expanded clones.

v_gene: TRBV6-1
j_gene: TRBJ2-1
d_gene: .
abundance: .
CDR3aa: CASTAIYNEQFF
CDR3nt: TGTGCCAGCACGGCTATCTACAATGAGCAGTTCTTC

v_gene: TRBV19
j_gene: TRBJ2-1
d_gene: TRBD2
abundance: .
CDR3aa: CASSIASLAGAFSEQFF
CDR3nt: TGTGCCAGTAGTATAGCTTCCCTAGCGGGAGCGTTCAGTGAGCAGTTCTTC

v_gene: TRBV7-2
j_gene: TRBJ2-1
d_gene: TRBD2
abundance: .
CDR3aa: CASSYLAGGYNEQFF
CDR3nt: TGTGCCAGCAGCTACCTAGCGGGGGGATACAATGAGCAGTTCTTC

v_gene: TRBV6-5
j_gene: TRBJ2-7
d_gene: .
abundance: .
CDR3aa: CASTDGGYEQYF
CDR3nt: TGTGCCAGCACCGACGGGGGATACGAGCAGTACTTC

v_gene: TRBV4-2
j_gene: TRBJ2-1
d_gene: .
abundance: .
CDR3aa: CASSQEYTGTYNEQFF
CDR3nt: TGTGCCAGCAGCCAAGAGTATACAGGGACCTACAATGAGCAGTTCTTC

v_gene: TRBV9
j_gene: TRBJ2-1
d_gene: .
abundance: .
CDR3aa: CASSVVEGVDEQFF
CDR3nt: TGTGCCAGCAGCGTAGTAGAAGGGGTGGATGAGCAGTTCTTC

v_gene: TRBV9
j_gene: TRBJ2-3
d_gene: .
abundance: .
CDR3aa: CASSDRLDTQYF
CDR3nt: TGTGCCAGCAGCGACCGGTTAGATACGCAGTATTTT

v_gene: TRBV14
j_gene: TRBJ2-2
d_gene: .
abundance: .
CDR3aa: CASSQGATRRANTGELFF
CDR3nt: TGTGCCAGCAGCCAAGGGGCAACGAGGAGAGCGAACACCGGGGAGCTGTTTTTT

v_gene: TRBV5-6
j_gene: TRBJ1-4
d_gene: .
abundance: .
CDR3aa: CASSLWQSFEKLFF
CDR3nt: TGTGCCAGCAGCTTGTGGCAGTCCTTCGAAAAACTGTTTTTT

v_gene: TRBV7-3
j_gene: TRBJ1-1
d_gene: .
abundance: .
CDR3aa: CASSLSGGLNTEAFF
CDR3nt: TGTGCCAGCAGCCTGTCCGGAGGCCTGAACACTGAAGCTTTCTTT

v_gene: TRBV28
j_gene: TRBJ1-5
d_gene: .
abundance: .
CDR3aa: CASRTHQPQHF
CDR3nt: TGTGCCAGCAGAACACATCAGCCCCAGCATTTT

v_gene: TRBV15
j_gene: TRBJ2-3
d_gene: .
abundance: .
CDR3aa: CATSADRRAGADTVVDTQYF
CDR3nt: TGTGCCACCAGCGCAGACCGCCGGGCGGGCGCGGACACAGTCGTCGATACGCAGTATTTT

v_gene: TRBV29-1
j_gene: TRBJ1-2
d_gene: TRBD1
abundance: .
CDR3aa: CSVVQGKDNYGYTF
CDR3nt: TGCAGCGTTGTACAGGGGAAAGATAACTATGGCTACACCTTC

v_gene: TRBV28
j_gene: TRBJ1-5
d_gene: .
abundance: .
CDR3aa: CASSFIGGNQPQHF
CDR3nt: TGTGCCAGCAGTTTTATAGGGGGTAATCAGCCCCAGCATTTT

v_gene: TRBV29-1
j_gene: TRBJ1-1
d_gene: .
abundance: .
CDR3aa: CSGGLNTEAFF
CDR3nt: TGCAGCGGCGGACTGAACACTGAAGCTTTCTTT

v_gene: TRBV5-4
j_gene: TRBJ1-2
d_gene: TRBD1
abundance: .
CDR3aa: CASSTGTGNVYGYTF
CDR3nt: TGTGCCAGCAGCACCGGGACAGGGAATGTCTATGGCTACACCTTC

v_gene: TRBV5-1
j_gene: TRBJ2-5
d_gene: TRBD2
abundance: .
CDR3aa: CASSEAASGKETQYF
CDR3nt: TGCGCCAGCTCAGAAGCGGCTAGCGGGAAAGAGACCCAGTACTTC

v_gene: TRBV15
j_gene: TRBJ1-5
d_gene: .
abundance: .
CDR3aa: CATSRDGFSNQPQHF
CDR3nt: TGTGCCACCAGCAGAGATGGCTTCAGCAATCAGCCCCAGCATTTT

v_gene: TRBV6-5
j_gene: TRBJ1-5
d_gene: .
abundance: .
CDR3aa: CASSMAGGGQPQHF
CDR3nt: TGTGCCAGCAGTATGGCCGGCGGCGGTCAGCCCCAGCATTTT

v_gene: TRBV27
j_gene: TRBJ2-3
d_gene: .
abundance: .
CDR3aa: CASSTTGNTDTQYF
CDR3nt: TGTGCCAGCAGTACGACGGGAAACACAGATACGCAGTATTTT

v_gene: TRBV5-4
j_gene: TRBJ1-2
d_gene: .
abundance: once
CDR3aa: CASSLDGNYGYTF
CDR3nt: TGTGCCAGCAGCTTGGACGGAAACTATGGCTACACCTTC

v_gene: TRBV7-9
j_gene: TRBJ1-1
d_gene: TRBD1
abundance: .
CDR3aa: CASSRQGTEAFF
CDR3nt: TGTGCCAGCAGCAGACAGGGTACTGAAGCTTTCTTT

v_gene: TRBV4-1
j_gene: TRBJ2-7
d_gene: TRBD1
abundance: .
CDR3aa: CASSQDRGTGNGEQYF
CDR3nt: TGCGCCAGCAGCCAAGATCGTGGGACAGGGAATGGCGAGCAGTACTTC

v_gene: TRBV7-9
j_gene: TRBJ1-5
d_gene: .
abundance: .
CDR3aa: CASSPLGDSNQPQHF
CDR3nt: TGTGCCAGCAGCCCACTAGGGGATAGCAATCAGCCCCAGCATTTT

v_gene: TRBV5-1
j_gene: TRBJ1-3
d_gene: TRBD1
abundance: once
CDR3aa: CASSLGQGNTIYF
CDR3nt: TGCGCCAGCAGCTTGGGACAGGGGAACACCATATATTTT

v_gene: TRBV30
j_gene: TRBJ1-4
d_gene: .
abundance: .
CDR3aa: CAWSVKALTGTLSEKLFF
CDR3nt: TGTGCCTGGAGTGTAAAGGCCCTAACGGGCACCTTGAGTGAAAAACTGTTTTTT

v_gene: TRBV6-5
j_gene: TRBJ1-5
d_gene: TRBD1
abundance: .
CDR3aa: CASSPTGVSNQPQHF
CDR3nt: TGTGCCAGCAGTCCCACAGGGGTTAGCAATCAGCCCCAGCATTTT

v_gene: TRBV11-2
j_gene: TRBJ1-1
d_gene: .
abundance: .
CDR3aa: CASSLGVGTEAFF
CDR3nt: TGTGCCAGCAGCTTAGGAGTTGGCACTGAAGCTTTCTTT

v_gene: TRBV6-6
j_gene: TRBJ1-4
d_gene: .
abundance: .
CDR3aa: CASSSFPSARKLFF
CDR3nt: TGTGCCAGCAGTTCCTTCCCCAGCGCTCGAAAACTGTTTTTT

v_gene: TRBV6-4
j_gene: TRBJ1-2
d_gene: .
abundance: .
CDR3aa: CASSVGEGHGYTF
CDR3nt: TGTGCCAGCAGTGTGGGAGAAGGACATGGCTACACCTTC

v_gene: TRBV18
j_gene: TRBJ2-7
d_gene: .
abundance: .
CDR3aa: CASSARTYEQYF
CDR3nt: TGTGCCAGCTCCGCCAGGACCTACGAGCAGTACTTC

v_gene: TRBV19
j_gene: TRBJ2-1
d_gene: TRBD2
abundance: .
CDR3aa: CASSPSTGGSYNEQFF
CDR3nt: TGTGCCAGTAGTCCCTCGACGGGAGGATCCTACAATGAGCAGTTCTTC

v_gene: TRBV6-5
j_gene: TRBJ2-1
d_gene: .
abundance: .
CDR3aa: CASSYSLTRRAEQFF
CDR3nt: TGTGCCAGCAGTTACTCCCTGACTCGCCGGGCGGAGCAGTTCTTC

v_gene: TRBV5-1
j_gene: TRBJ2-2
d_gene: .
abundance: .
CDR3aa: CASSLRLIPNTGELFF
CDR3nt: TGCGCCAGCAGCCTGAGACTGATTCCGAACACCGGGGAGCTGTTTTTT

v_gene: TRBV28
j_gene: TRBJ2-5
d_gene: .
abundance: .
CDR3aa: CASIRGGATPQYF
CDR3nt: TGTGCCAGCATACGTGGGGGGGCCACCCCCCAGTACTTC

v_gene: TRBV18
j_gene: TRBJ1-2
d_gene: .
abundance: .
CDR3aa: CASSPMQGSDYGYTF
CDR3nt: TGTGCCAGCTCACCAATGCAGGGGTCGGACTATGGCTACACCTTC

v_gene: TRBV5-4
j_gene: TRBJ1-3
d_gene: .
abundance: .
CDR3aa: CASSFLGTGGNTIYF
CDR3nt: TGTGCCAGCAGCTTCCTGGGGACGGGAGGAAACACCATATATTTT

v_gene: TRBV28
j_gene: TRBJ1-1
d_gene: .
abundance: once
CDR3aa: CASSLAGMNTEAFF
CDR3nt: TGTGCCAGCAGTTTGGCAGGTATGAACACTGAAGCTTTCTTT

v_gene: TRBV7-8
j_gene: TRBJ2-1
d_gene: TRBD2
abundance: .
CDR3aa: CASSPREGSYNEQFF
CDR3nt: TGTGCCAGCAGCCCTCGGGAGGGTTCCTACAATGAGCAGTTCTTC

v_gene: TRBV4-2
j_gene: TRBJ2-3
d_gene: TRBD1
abundance: .
CDR3aa: CASSQERRGQGVFTDTQYF
CDR3nt: TGTGCCAGCAGCCAAGAGCGTCGAGGACAGGGGGTTTTTACAGATACGCAGTATTTT

v_gene: TRBV28
j_gene: TRBJ1-2
d_gene: .
abundance: .
CDR3aa: CASSLLMGSALGYGYTF
CDR3nt: TGTGCCAGCAGTTTATTAATGGGGTCAGCGCTGGGCTATGGCTACACCTTC

v_gene: TRBV6-5
j_gene: TRBJ2-2
d_gene: .
abundance: .
CDR3aa: CASSYHRNTGELFF
CDR3nt: TGTGCCAGCAGTTACCATCGGAACACCGGGGAGCTGTTTTTT

v_gene: TRBV10-2
j_gene: TRBJ1-5
d_gene: .
abundance: .
CDR3aa: CASSESATGPRPQHF
CDR3nt: TGCGCCAGCAGTGAGTCAGCGACAGGCCCACGGCCCCAGCATTTT

v_gene: TRBV7-3
j_gene: TRBJ2-3
d_gene: TRBD2
abundance: .
CDR3aa: CASSPGLAGVSTDTQYF
CDR3nt: TGTGCCAGCAGCCCGGGACTAGCGGGAGTTTCAACAGATACGCAGTATTTT

v_gene: TRBV7-8
j_gene: TRBJ1-2
d_gene: TRBD1
abundance: .
CDR3aa: CASSLETGFNYGYTF
CDR3nt: TGTGCCAGCAGCTTAGAGACAGGGTTTAACTATGGCTACACCTTC

v_gene: TRBV5-1
j_gene: TRBJ2-2
d_gene: .
abundance: .
CDR3aa: CASSLVELAGELFF
CDR3nt: TGCGCCAGCAGCTTAGTAGAACTAGCCGGGGAGCTGTTTTTT

v_gene: TRBV18
j_gene: TRBJ1-1
d_gene: .
abundance: .
CDR3aa: CASSRSQTEDGAFF
CDR3nt: TGTGCCAGCTCACGTTCCCAGACAGAGGATGGGGCTTTCTTT

v_gene: TRBV6-6
j_gene: TRBJ1-1
d_gene: .
abundance: .
CDR3aa: CASSPQGNTEAFF
CDR3nt: TGTGCCAGCAGTCCACAGGGAAACACTGAAGCTTTCTTT

v_gene: TRBV4-1
j_gene: TRBJ2-4
d_gene: .
abundance: .
CDR3aa: CASSQEGERGTKNIQYF
CDR3nt: TGCGCCAGCAGCCAAGAAGGGGAAAGGGGGACTAAAAACATTCAGTACTTC

v_gene: TRBV4-2
j_gene: TRBJ2-1
d_gene: TRBD2
abundance: .
CDR3aa: CASSLSGRARSYNEQFF
CDR3nt: TGTGCCAGCAGCCTTAGCGGGAGGGCCAGGTCCTACAATGAGCAGTTCTTC

v_gene: TRBV9
j_gene: TRBJ2-1
d_gene: .
abundance: .
CDR3aa: CASSGKGASVPYNEQFF
CDR3nt: TGTGCCAGCAGCGGGAAGGGGGCTAGCGTCCCCTACAATGAGCAGTTCTTC

v_gene: TRBV11-2
j_gene: TRBJ1-1
d_gene: .
abundance: .
CDR3aa: CASSLEGRGNTEAFF
CDR3nt: TGTGCCAGCAGCCTAGAGGGCAGGGGGAACACTGAAGCTTTCTTT

v_gene: TRBV28
j_gene: TRBJ2-2
d_gene: TRBD1
abundance: .
CDR3aa: CASSLDRALTGELFF
CDR3nt: TGTGCCAGCAGTTTGGACAGGGCTTTAACCGGGGAGCTGTTTTTT

v_gene: TRBV7-2
j_gene: TRBJ2-2
d_gene: TRBD1
abundance: once
CDR3aa: CASTGVGAGELFF
CDR3nt: TGTGCCAGTACAGGGGTTGGGGCCGGGGAGCTGTTTTTT

v_gene: TRBV6-5
j_gene: TRBJ1-1
d_gene: .
abundance: .
CDR3aa: CASLRGVNTEAFF
CDR3nt: TGTGCCAGCTTAAGGGGTGTGAACACTGAAGCTTTCTTT

v_gene: TRBV5-4
j_gene: TRBJ1-2
d_gene: .
abundance: .
CDR3aa: CASSLVGGTTGYTF
CDR3nt: TGTGCCAGCAGCTTGGTGGGGGGAACGACTGGCTACACCTTC

v_gene: TRBV19
j_gene: TRBJ1-5
d_gene: .
abundance: few
CDR3aa: CATADQGNQPQHF
CDR3nt: TGTGCCACCGCGGACCAGGGCAATCAGCCCCAGCATTTT

v_gene: TRBV6-1
j_gene: TRBJ2-7
d_gene: .
abundance: .
CDR3aa: CASRKSSSYEQYF
CDR3nt: TGTGCCAGCAGGAAGTCTAGCTCCTACGAGCAGTACTTC

v_gene: TRBV7-2
j_gene: TRBJ2-7
d_gene: TRBD2
abundance: .
CDR3aa: CASSLGTSGSYEQYF
CDR3nt: TGTGCCAGCAGCTTAGGGACTAGCGGGAGCTACGAGCAGTACTTC

v_gene: TRBV28
j_gene: TRBJ1-1
d_gene: .
abundance: once
CDR3aa: CASSLSSGPPEAEAFF
CDR3nt: TGTGCCAGCAGTTTATCATCGGGACCCCCTGAGGCTGAAGCTTTCTTT